The rows below give T cell receptor beta chains drawn from one sample of a study of identical twins. One entry per CDR3 protein results from TCRdb running MiXCR on the 5' RACE reads. The table records about 1.7 million distinct CDR3 sequences, about 32% of them present only once. Sequencing input: cord blood. These TCRs come from a newborn girl in good health. CDR3s include the opening cysteine and the closing phenylalanine or tryptophan. Fields, in order: CDR3 length, V gene, D gene, J gene, clone size, CDR3 DNA, CDR3 protein. A D gene is named only where the DNA matches it firmly. Some rows have no size entry. The others give once, few or many, or a class for an expanded clone.

len: 15
v_gene: TRBV12-3/TRBV12-4
d_gene: .
j_gene: TRBJ2-2
abundance: .
CDR3nt: TGTGCCAGCAGTTGGAGCGGGCAGAGCACCGGGGAGCTGTTTTTT
CDR3aa: CASSWSGQSTGELFF

len: 18
v_gene: TRBV5-1
d_gene: TRBD1
j_gene: TRBJ2-6
abundance: .
CDR3nt: TGCGCCAGCAGCATCGTCCCGGGACAGGTAACTGGGGCCAACGTCCTGACTTTC
CDR3aa: CASSIVPGQVTGANVLTF

len: 17
v_gene: TRBV6-2/TRBV6-3
d_gene: TRBD2
j_gene: TRBJ2-3
abundance: few
CDR3nt: TGTGCCAGCAGCAAGGGACTAGCGGGAGCCCTTTACAATACGCAGTATTTT
CDR3aa: CASSKGLAGALYNTQYF

len: 15
v_gene: TRBV20-1
d_gene: .
j_gene: TRBJ2-5
abundance: few
CDR3nt: TGCAGTGCTAGTCCAGCGGAACTCACGAGGGAGACCCAGTACTTC
CDR3aa: CSASPAELTRETQYF

len: 15
v_gene: TRBV20-1
d_gene: TRBD1
j_gene: TRBJ1-2
abundance: .
CDR3nt: TGCAGTGCTAGACAAACAGGGGCGCTGGACTATGGCTACACCTTC
CDR3aa: CSARQTGALDYGYTF

len: 11
v_gene: TRBV3-1
d_gene: .
j_gene: TRBJ1-2
abundance: .
CDR3nt: TGTGCCAGCAGCCAAAATTCTGGCTACACCTTC
CDR3aa: CASSQNSGYTF

len: 15
v_gene: TRBV29-1
d_gene: TRBD2
j_gene: TRBJ2-5
abundance: .
CDR3nt: TGCAGCGTCAGGGCGCTAGCGGGGGGTCACAATGAGCAGTACTTC
CDR3aa: CSVRALAGGHNEQYF

len: 15
v_gene: TRBV16
d_gene: .
j_gene: TRBJ2-1
abundance: few
CDR3nt: TGTGCCAGCAGCCAATTAATAAGTAGGGACAATGAGCAGTTCTTC
CDR3aa: CASSQLISRDNEQFF

len: 14
v_gene: TRBV7-2
d_gene: .
j_gene: TRBJ1-2
abundance: once
CDR3nt: TGTGCCAGCAGATCTGAATACGGAAACTATGGCTACACCTTC
CDR3aa: CASRSEYGNYGYTF

len: 16
v_gene: TRBV27
d_gene: TRBD2
j_gene: TRBJ2-1
abundance: few
CDR3nt: TGTGCCAGCAGTCTTTACCCTAGCGGGAGGGGCAATGAGCAGTTCTTC
CDR3aa: CASSLYPSGRGNEQFF

len: 14
v_gene: TRBV2
d_gene: .
j_gene: TRBJ1-5
abundance: .
CDR3nt: TGTGCCAGCAGTGGGTGGGGCAGGTATCAGCCCCAGCATTTT
CDR3aa: CASSGWGRYQPQHF

len: 14
v_gene: TRBV6-2/TRBV6-3
d_gene: TRBD2
j_gene: TRBJ2-1
abundance: .
CDR3nt: TGTGCCAGCGGGGGGACTAGCGTGTACAATGAGCAGTTCTTC
CDR3aa: CASGGTSVYNEQFF

len: 16
v_gene: TRBV7-2
d_gene: .
j_gene: TRBJ2-7
abundance: few
CDR3nt: TGTGCCAGCAGCTTATCCTCGGCGCGACAGCTGTACGAGCAGTACTTC
CDR3aa: CASSLSSARQLYEQYF

len: 11
v_gene: TRBV19
d_gene: .
j_gene: TRBJ1-1
abundance: .
CDR3nt: TGTGCCAGTATCAGTCGGACTGAAGCTTTCTTT
CDR3aa: CASISRTEAFF

len: 19
v_gene: TRBV4-1
d_gene: TRBD2
j_gene: TRBJ2-7
abundance: .
CDR3nt: TGCGCCAGCAGCCAAGATGACAGGAGACTAGCGGGTTTTTTTTACGAGCAGTACTTC
CDR3aa: CASSQDDRRLAGFFYEQYF

len: 14
v_gene: TRBV7-9
d_gene: .
j_gene: TRBJ1-4
abundance: .
CDR3nt: TGTGCCAGCAGCTTATCGTACGGGGGTGAAAAACTGTTTTTT
CDR3aa: CASSLSYGGEKLFF

len: 15
v_gene: TRBV12-3/TRBV12-4
d_gene: TRBD1
j_gene: TRBJ1-2
abundance: .
CDR3nt: TGTGCCAGCAGTCCCCCCTCGACAGGGCACCATGGCTACACCTTC
CDR3aa: CASSPPSTGHHGYTF

len: 13
v_gene: TRBV4-1
d_gene: .
j_gene: TRBJ1-5
abundance: many
CDR3nt: TGTGCCAGCAGCCAAGATAGGGGGCAGCCCCAGCATTTT
CDR3aa: CASSQDRGQPQHF

len: 12
v_gene: TRBV5-1
d_gene: .
j_gene: TRBJ1-1
abundance: .
CDR3nt: TGCGCCAGTAAAGCGGGGGACACTGAAGCTTTCTTT
CDR3aa: CASKAGDTEAFF

len: 15
v_gene: TRBV10-3
d_gene: TRBD1
j_gene: TRBJ1-1
abundance: few
CDR3nt: TGTGCCATCAGTGAGTTTCCGGGACAGGGGACTGAAGCTTTCTTT
CDR3aa: CAISEFPGQGTEAFF

len: 15
v_gene: TRBV14
d_gene: .
j_gene: TRBJ2-1
abundance: .
CDR3nt: TGTGCCAGCAGCCAAGGGAAGCGGAAGTACAATGAGCAGTTCTTC
CDR3aa: CASSQGKRKYNEQFF

len: 13
v_gene: TRBV20-1
d_gene: .
j_gene: TRBJ2-1
abundance: .
CDR3nt: TGCAGTGCTAGAGTCGGGCTGTCAGATGAGCAGTTCTTC
CDR3aa: CSARVGLSDEQFF

len: 13
v_gene: TRBV9
d_gene: .
j_gene: TRBJ2-1
abundance: .
CDR3nt: TGTGCCAGCAGCGTAGTTCGTCGCAATGAGCAGTTCTTC
CDR3aa: CASSVVRRNEQFF

len: 16
v_gene: TRBV7-6
d_gene: .
j_gene: TRBJ2-3
abundance: few
CDR3nt: TGTGCCAGCAGCTCAGGACTGGGGACTAGCACAGATACGCAGTATTTT
CDR3aa: CASSSGLGTSTDTQYF

len: 13
v_gene: TRBV29-1
d_gene: .
j_gene: TRBJ2-3
abundance: .
CDR3nt: TGCAGCGTTGTAGGGAATTGGACAGATACGCAGTATTTT
CDR3aa: CSVVGNWTDTQYF

len: 20
v_gene: TRBV18
d_gene: TRBD2
j_gene: TRBJ2-1
abundance: .
CDR3nt: TGTGCCAGCTCACCACCGAGGGTAGCGGGGGGGCAGCGGCTTTACAATGAGCAGTTCTTC
CDR3aa: CASSPPRVAGGQRLYNEQFF

len: 15
v_gene: TRBV20-1
d_gene: .
j_gene: TRBJ1-6
abundance: few
CDR3nt: TGCAGTGCTAGAGAAGGTGGGCAGATAGGTTCACCCCTCCACTTT
CDR3aa: CSAREGGQIGSPLHF

len: 19
v_gene: TRBV11-1
d_gene: TRBD2
j_gene: TRBJ2-7
abundance: .
CDR3nt: TGTGCCAGCAGCTTACAGTCTAGCGGGTCTCCGTGGGGCCTACGCGAGCAGTACTTC
CDR3aa: CASSLQSSGSPWGLREQYF